Included here is one TCR beta chain sequence, with context. The junction had 6 bases not matched to a gene; V was cut back by 5 bases and J by 3 bases. The CDR3 is 14 residues long. Germline V gene sequence: CDR1 SQVTM, CDR2 ANQGSEA. The data derive from a study of T cell changes during pregnancy in multiple sclerosis. Only in-frame clones appear in the TCRdb table, and some are missing; sequencing was by immunoSEQ multiplex PCR. The sample consists of 90,000 to 120,000 clones, about 94% of them appearing once. The genes are TRBV29-1 and TRBJ2-1; 8 bases line up with TRBD2. This specimen consisted of peripheral blood, obtained before pregnancy. This receptor was identified in a female donor with multiple sclerosis, enrolled in a pregnancy study. CDR3 residues: CSVSTSGDYNEQFF. CDR3 DNA sequence: TGCAGCGTTAGTACTAGCGGAGACTACAATGAGCAGTTCTTC.